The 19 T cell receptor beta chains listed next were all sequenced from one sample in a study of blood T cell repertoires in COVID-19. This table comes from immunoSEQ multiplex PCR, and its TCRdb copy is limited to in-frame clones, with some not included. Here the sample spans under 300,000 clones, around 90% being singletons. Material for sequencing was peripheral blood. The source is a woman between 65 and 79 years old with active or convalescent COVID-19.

The DNA for the CDR3 is TGTGCCAGCAGCTCGCAGGGTGTAGAATCACCCCTCCACTTT. Amino acid sequence: CASSSQGVESPLHF. The rearrangement uses TRBV7-9 and TRBJ1-6, with D perhaps matching TRBD1 (5 bases). Germline CDR1 SEHNR, CDR2 FQNEAQ (reference sequence). The CDR3 length is 14 residues. Trimming stripped 4 bases from V and 10 bases from J, with 14 bases between.

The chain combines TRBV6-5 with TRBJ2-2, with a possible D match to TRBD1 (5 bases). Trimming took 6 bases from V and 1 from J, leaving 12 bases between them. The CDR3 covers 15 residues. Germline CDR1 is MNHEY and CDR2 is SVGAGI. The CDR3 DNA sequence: TGTGCCAGCAGCCCCGCCCAGGGGAACACCGGGGAGCTGTTTTTT. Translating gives CASSPAQGNTGELFF.

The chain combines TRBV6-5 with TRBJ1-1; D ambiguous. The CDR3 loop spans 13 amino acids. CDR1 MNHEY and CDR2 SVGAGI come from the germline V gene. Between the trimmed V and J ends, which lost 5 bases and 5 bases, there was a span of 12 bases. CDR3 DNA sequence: TGTGCCAGCAGTCCTTCCCCGGGAACTGAAGCTTTCTTT. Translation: CASSPSPGTEAFF.

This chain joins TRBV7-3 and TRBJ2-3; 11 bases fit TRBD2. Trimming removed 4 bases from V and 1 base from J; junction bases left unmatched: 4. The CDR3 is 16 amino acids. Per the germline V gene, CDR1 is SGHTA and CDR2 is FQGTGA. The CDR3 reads CASSYATSGGTDTQYF. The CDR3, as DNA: TGTGCCAGCAGCTACGCGACTAGCGGGGGCACAGATACGCAGTATTTT.

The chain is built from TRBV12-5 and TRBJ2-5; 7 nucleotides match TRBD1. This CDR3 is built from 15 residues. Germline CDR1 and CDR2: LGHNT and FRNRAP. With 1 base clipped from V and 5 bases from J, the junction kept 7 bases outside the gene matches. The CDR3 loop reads CASGLGQGREETQYF. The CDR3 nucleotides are TGTGCTAGTGGTTTGGGACAGGGCAGGGAGGAGACCCAGTACTTC.

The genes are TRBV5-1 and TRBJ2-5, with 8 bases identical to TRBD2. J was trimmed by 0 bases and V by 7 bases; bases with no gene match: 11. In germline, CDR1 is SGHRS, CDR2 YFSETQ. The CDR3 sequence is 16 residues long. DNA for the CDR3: TGCGCCAGCGCCGTTCCTAGCGGGCGACACCAAGAGACCCAGTACTTC. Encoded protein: CASAVPSGRHQETQYF.

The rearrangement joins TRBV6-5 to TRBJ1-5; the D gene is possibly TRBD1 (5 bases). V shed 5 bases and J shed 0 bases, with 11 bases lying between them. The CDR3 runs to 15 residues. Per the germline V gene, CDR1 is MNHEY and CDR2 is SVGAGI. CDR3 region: CASSQQGHSNQPQHF. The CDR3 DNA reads TGTGCCAGCAGTCAACAAGGACATAGCAATCAGCCCCAGCATTTT.

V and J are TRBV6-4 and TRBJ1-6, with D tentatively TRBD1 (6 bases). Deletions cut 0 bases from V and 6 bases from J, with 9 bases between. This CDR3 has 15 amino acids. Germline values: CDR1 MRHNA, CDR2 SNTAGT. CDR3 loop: CASSDSSRGNSPLHF. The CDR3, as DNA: TGTGCCAGCAGTGACTCGTCCAGGGGTAATTCACCCCTCCACTTT.

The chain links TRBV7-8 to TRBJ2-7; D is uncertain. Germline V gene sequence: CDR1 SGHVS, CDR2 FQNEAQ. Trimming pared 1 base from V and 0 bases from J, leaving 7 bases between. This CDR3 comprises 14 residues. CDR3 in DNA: TGTGCCAGCAGCTTAGAATACAGCTCCTACGAGCAGTACTTC. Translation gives CASSLEYSSYEQYF.

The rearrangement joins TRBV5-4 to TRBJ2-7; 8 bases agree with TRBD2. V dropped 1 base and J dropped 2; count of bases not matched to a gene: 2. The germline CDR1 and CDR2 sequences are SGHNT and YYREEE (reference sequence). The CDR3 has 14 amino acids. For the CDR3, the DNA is TGTGCCAGCAGCTTGCGGGGGGGCCCCTACGAGCAGTACTTC. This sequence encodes CASSLRGGPYEQYF.

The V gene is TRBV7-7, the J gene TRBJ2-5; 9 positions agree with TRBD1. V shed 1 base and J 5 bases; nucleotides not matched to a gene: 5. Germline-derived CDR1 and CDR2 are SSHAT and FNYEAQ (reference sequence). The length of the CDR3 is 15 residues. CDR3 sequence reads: CASSLDRGRGETQYF. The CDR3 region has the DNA TGTGCCAGCAGCTTAGACAGGGGGCGAGGGGAGACCCAGTACTTC.

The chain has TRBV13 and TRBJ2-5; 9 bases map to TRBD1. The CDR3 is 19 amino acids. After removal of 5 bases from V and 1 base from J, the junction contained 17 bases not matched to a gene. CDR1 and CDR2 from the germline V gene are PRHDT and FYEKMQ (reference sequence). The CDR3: CASSGRGWGTGSLQETQYF. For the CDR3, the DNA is TGTGCCAGCAGCGGACGAGGGTGGGGGACAGGGTCCCTCCAAGAGACCCAGTACTTC.

The chain's CDR3 is CASSRWDSPRGEAFF. In DNA, the CDR3 is TGCGCCAGCAGCCGTTGGGACAGTCCTAGGGGGGAAGCTTTCTTT. The chain has TRBV4-1 and TRBJ1-1, with 7 bases fitting TRBD1. This CDR3 comprises 15 residues. Germline CDR1 reads MGHRA; CDR2 reads YSYEKL. The trim removed 4 bases at V and 8 bases at J, leaving 13 bases unmatched.

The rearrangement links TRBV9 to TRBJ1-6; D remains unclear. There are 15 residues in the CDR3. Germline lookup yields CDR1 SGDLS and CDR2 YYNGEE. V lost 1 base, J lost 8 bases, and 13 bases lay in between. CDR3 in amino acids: CASSVKIRSDSPLHF. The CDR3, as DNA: TGTGCCAGCAGCGTAAAAATCCGGTCTGATTCACCCCTCCACTTT. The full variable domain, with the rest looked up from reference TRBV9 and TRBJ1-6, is DSGVTQTPKHLITATGQRVTLRCSPRSGDLSVYWYQQSLDQGLQFLIQYYNGEERAKGNILERFSAQQFPDLHSELNLSSLELGDSALYFCASSVKIRSDSPLHFGNGTRLTVT.

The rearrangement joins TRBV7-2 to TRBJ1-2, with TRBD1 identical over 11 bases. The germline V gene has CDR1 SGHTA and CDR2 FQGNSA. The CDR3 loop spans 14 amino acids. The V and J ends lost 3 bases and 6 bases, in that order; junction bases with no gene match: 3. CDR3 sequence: CASSLDRGRNGYTF. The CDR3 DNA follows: TGTGCCAGCAGCTTGGACAGGGGGCGTAATGGCTACACCTTC.

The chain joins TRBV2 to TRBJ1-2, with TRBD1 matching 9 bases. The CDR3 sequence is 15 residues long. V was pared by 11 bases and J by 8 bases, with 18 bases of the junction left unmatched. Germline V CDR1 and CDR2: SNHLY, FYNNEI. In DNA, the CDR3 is TGTGCCGGCCTTCATCCCGGACAGGGGATGGAAGGCTACACCTTC. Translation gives CAGLHPGQGMEGYTF.

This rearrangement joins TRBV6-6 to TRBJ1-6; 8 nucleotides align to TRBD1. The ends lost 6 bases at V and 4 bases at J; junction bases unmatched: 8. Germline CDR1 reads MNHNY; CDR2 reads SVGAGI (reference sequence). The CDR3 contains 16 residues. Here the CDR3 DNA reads TGTGCCAGCAGCCAGGGACAGGCCTTATATAATTCACCCCTCCACTTT. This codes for CASSQGQALYNSPLHF.

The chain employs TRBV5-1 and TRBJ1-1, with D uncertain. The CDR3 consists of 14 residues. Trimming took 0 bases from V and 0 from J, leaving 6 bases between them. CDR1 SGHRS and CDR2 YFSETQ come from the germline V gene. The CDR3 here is CASSLGAVNTEAFF. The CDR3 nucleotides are TGCGCCAGCAGCTTGGGCGCGGTGAACACTGAAGCTTTCTTT.

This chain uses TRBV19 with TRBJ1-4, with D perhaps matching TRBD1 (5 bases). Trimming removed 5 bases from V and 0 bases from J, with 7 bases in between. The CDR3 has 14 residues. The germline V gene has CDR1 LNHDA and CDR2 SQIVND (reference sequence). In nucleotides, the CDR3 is TGTGCCAGTAGTTGGGGGGCAACTAATGAAAAACTGTTTTTT. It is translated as CASSWGATNEKLFF.